This entry is about one T cell receptor beta chain. Its matching antigen is unknown. The CDR3 loop spans 14 amino acids. V dropped 5 bases and J dropped 2; count of bases not matched to a gene: 3. Germline CDR1 and CDR2: SGHTA and FQGNSA. This entry comes from a study of OX40 agonist ivuxolimab in advanced cancers. Overall study findings and caveats: The work left the antigen specificity of expanded peripheral T cells undetermined. In CD8+ T cells, expanded clones were on average more numerous than in CD4+.

Sequenced by immunoSEQ multiplex PCR; TCRdb stores in-frame clones only, minus some. The table has 120,000 or so clones, 80% to 95% seen once; the top ten hold approximately 0.15%. The receptor was isolated from an adult with an advanced solid tumor such as melanoma, head and neck, liver or kidney cancer. The material sequenced was CD4+ or CD8+ T cells sorted from blood, taken in a trial of the OX40 agonist ivuxolimab. V and J are TRBV7-2 and TRBJ2-4; 7 bases match TRBD2. The CDR3 is CASSPGGPKNIQYF. CDR3 DNA: TGTGCCAGCAGCCCGGGAGGCCCCAAAAACATTCAGTACTTC. Complete variable domain (other parts from reference TRBV7-2 and TRBJ2-4): GAGVSQSPSNKVTEKGKDVELRCDPISGHTALYWYRQSLGQGLEFLIYFQGNSAPDKSGLPSDRFSAERTGGSVSTLTIQRTQQEDSAVYLCASSPGGPKNIQYFGAGTRLSVL.